This TCR beta chain emerged from a study of T cell responses to AZD1222 COVID-19 vaccine. Study results and limitations: At study baseline, merely five or six AZD1222 recipients were seropositive. Spike-specific TCR breadth and depth both grew after two AZD1222 doses.

Germline CDR1 SNHLY, CDR2 FYNNEI. The CDR3 is 15 residues long. The germline V and J ends were trimmed by 4 bases and 2 bases, with 12 bases remaining between them. The repertoire was sequenced with immunoSEQ multiplex PCR; TCRdb's copy has only in-frame clones and lacks some. The table shows some 190,000 clones, with around 90% occurring only once. About this clone: Its target is unknown.

The specimen comprised peripheral blood, sampled 28 days after the second AZD1222 dose. This rearrangement joins TRBV2 to TRBJ1-5, with a tentative D call TRBD1 (5 bases). This clonotype was obtained from an adult who received the AZD1222 COVID-19 vaccine. Written as DNA, the CDR3 is TGTGCCAGCAGTGTTACAAGGGGCGGCAATCAGCCCCAGCATTTT. Translated, it gives CASSVTRGGNQPQHF.